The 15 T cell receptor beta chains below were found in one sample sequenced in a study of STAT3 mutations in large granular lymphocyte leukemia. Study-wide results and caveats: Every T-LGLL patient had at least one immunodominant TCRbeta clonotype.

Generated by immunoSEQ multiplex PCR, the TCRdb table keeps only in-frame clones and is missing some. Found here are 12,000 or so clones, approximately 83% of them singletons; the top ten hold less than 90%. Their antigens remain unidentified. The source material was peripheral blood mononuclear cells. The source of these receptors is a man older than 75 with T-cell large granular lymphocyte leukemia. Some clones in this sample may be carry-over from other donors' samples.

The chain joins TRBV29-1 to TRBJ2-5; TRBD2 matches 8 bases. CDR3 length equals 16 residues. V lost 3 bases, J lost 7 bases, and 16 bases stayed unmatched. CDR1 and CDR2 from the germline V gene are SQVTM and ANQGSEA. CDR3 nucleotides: TGCAGCGTTGAGGGACCGGGACTAGGGGCCGGGGGGACCCAGTACTTC. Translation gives CSVEGPGLGAGGTQYF.

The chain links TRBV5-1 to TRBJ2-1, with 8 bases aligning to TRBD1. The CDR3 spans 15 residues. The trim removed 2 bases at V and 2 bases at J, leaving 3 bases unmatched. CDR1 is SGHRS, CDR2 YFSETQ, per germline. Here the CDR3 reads CASSLGQGTYNEQFF. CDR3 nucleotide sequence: TGCGCCAGCAGCTTAGGACAGGGAACCTACAATGAGCAGTTCTTC. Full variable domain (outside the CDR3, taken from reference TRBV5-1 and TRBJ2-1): KAGVTQTPRYLIKTRGQQVTLSCSPISGHRSVSWYQQTPGQGLQFLFEYFSETQRNKGNFPGRFSGRQFSNSRSEMNVSTLELGDSALYLCASSLGQGTYNEQFFGPGTRLTVL.

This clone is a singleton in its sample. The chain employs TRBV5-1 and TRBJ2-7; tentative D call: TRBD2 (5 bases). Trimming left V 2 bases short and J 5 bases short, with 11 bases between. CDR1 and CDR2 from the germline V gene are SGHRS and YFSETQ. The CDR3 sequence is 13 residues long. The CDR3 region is CASSFGSGNEQYF. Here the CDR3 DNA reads TGCGCCAGCAGCTTTGGGAGTGGGAACGAGCAGTACTTC.

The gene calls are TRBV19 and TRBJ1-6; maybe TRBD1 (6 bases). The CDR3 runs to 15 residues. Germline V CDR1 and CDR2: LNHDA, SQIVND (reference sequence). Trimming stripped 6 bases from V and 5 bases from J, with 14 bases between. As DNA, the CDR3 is TGTGCCAGTAGCCAACCGGGACACCATAATTCACCCCTCCACTTT. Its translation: CASSQPGHHNSPLHF.

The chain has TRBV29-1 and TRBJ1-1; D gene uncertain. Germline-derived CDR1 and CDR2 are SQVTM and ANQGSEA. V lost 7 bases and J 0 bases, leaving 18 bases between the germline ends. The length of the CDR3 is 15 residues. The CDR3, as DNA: TGCAGCGCCGCCCCTTGGCCCCTTATGAACACTGAAGCTTTCTTT. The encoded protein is CSAAPWPLMNTEAFF.

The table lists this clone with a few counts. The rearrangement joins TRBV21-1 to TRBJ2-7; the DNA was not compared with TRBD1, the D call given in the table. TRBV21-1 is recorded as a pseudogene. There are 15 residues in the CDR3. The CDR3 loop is CASSLWTGFSHEQYF. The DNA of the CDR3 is TGTGCCAGCAGCTTATGGACAGGGTTCTCTCACGAGCAGTACTTC.

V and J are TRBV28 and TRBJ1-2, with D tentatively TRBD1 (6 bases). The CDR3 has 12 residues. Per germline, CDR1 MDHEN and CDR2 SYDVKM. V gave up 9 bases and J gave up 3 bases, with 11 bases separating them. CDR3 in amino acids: CASVDSYYGYTF. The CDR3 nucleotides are TGTGCCAGTGTGGACAGCTACTATGGCTACACCTTC.

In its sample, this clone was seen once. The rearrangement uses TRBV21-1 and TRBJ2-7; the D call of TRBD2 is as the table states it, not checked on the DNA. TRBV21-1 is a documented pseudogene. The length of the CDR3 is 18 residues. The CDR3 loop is CASSTYPKHGTGIYEQYF. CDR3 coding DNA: TGTGCCAGCAGCACGTACCCCAAACACGGCACGGGAATCTACGAGCAGTACTTC.

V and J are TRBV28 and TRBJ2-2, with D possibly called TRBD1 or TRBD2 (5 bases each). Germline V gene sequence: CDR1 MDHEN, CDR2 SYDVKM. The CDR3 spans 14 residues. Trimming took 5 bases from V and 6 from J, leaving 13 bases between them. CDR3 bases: TGTGCCAGCAGTGCGCAGGTGGGGGCCGGGGAGCTGTTTTTT. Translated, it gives CASSAQVGAGELFF.

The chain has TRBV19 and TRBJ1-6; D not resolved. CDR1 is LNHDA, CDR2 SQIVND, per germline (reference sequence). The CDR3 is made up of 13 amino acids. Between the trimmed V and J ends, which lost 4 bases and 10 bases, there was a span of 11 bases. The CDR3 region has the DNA TGTGCCAGTAGTAACCTAAGAGACTCACCCCTCCACTTT. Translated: CASSNLRDSPLHF.

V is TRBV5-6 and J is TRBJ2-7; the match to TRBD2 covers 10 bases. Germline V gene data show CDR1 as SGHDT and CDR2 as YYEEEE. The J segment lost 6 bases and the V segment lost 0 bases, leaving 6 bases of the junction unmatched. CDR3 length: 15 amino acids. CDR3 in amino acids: CASSLVVAGGAEQYF. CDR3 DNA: TGTGCCAGCAGCTTGGTGGTAGCGGGGGGCGCCGAGCAGTACTTC.

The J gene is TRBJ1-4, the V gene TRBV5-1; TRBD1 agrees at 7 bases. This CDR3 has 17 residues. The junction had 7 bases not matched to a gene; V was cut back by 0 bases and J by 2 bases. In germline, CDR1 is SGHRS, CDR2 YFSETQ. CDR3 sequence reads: CASSLALGGPTNEKLFF. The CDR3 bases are TGCGCCAGCAGCTTGGCCTTAGGGGGCCCCACTAATGAAAAACTGTTTTTT. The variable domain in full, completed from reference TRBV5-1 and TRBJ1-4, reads KAGVTQTPRYLIKTRGQQVTLSCSPISGHRSVSWYQQTPGQGLQFLFEYFSETQRNKGNFPGRFSGRQFSNSRSEMNVSTLELGDSALYLCASSLALGGPTNEKLFFGSGTQLSVL.

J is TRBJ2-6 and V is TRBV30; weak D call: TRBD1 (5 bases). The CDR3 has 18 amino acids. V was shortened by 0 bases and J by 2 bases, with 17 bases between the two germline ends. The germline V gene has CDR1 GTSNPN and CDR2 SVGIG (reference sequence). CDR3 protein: CAWSVVALFRAGANVLTF. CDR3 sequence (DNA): TGTGCCTGGAGTGTAGTCGCGCTTTTCAGGGCTGGGGCCAACGTCCTGACTTTC.

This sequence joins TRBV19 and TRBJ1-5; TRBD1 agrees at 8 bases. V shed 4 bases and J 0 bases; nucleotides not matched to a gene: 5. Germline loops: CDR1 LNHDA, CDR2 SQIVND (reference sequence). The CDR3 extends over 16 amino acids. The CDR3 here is CASSTPGQVSNQPQHF. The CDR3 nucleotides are TGTGCCAGTAGTACCCCGGGACAGGTTAGCAATCAGCCCCAGCATTTT.

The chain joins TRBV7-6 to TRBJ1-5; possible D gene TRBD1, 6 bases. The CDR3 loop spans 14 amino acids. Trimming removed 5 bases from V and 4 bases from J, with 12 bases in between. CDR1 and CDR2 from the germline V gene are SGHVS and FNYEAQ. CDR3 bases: TGTGCCAGCAGCGCCGGGACACCAAATCAGCCCCAGCATTTT. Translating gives CASSAGTPNQPQHF.